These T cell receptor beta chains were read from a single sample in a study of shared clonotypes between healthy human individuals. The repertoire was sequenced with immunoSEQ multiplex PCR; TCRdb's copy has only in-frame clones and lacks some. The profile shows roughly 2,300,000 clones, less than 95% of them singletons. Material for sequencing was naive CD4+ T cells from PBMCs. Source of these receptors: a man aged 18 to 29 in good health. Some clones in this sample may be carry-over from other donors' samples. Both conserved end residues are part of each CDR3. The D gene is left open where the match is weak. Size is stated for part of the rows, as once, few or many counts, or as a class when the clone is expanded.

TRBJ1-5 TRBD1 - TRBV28 CATPGGQDSNQPQHF TGTGCCACCCCGGGTGGACAGGATAGCAATCAGCCCCAGCATTTT
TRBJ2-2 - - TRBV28 CASRTLTGELFF TGTGCCAGCAGAACTCTCACCGGGGAGCTGTTTTTT
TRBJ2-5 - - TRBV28 CASSLGLKETQYF TGTGCCAGCAGTTTGGGTTTAAAAGAGACCCAGTACTTC
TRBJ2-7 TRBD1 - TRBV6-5 CASRTGTGIYEQYF TGTGCCAGCAGGACCGGGACAGGGATCTACGAGCAGTACTTC
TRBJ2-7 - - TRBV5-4 CASSLAGQIYEQYF TGTGCCAGCAGCTTGGCCGGACAGATCTACGAGCAGTACTTC
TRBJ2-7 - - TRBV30 CAWSPTGNEQYF TGTGCCTGGAGTCCAACCGGGAACGAGCAGTACTTC
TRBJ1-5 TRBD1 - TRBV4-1 CASSQWVQGKDQPQHF TGCGCCAGCAGCCAATGGGTACAGGGGAAGGATCAGCCCCAGCATTTT
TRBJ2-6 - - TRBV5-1 CASMLGGKTGANVLTF TGCGCCAGCATGCTAGGGGGGAAAACTGGGGCCAACGTCCTGACTTTC
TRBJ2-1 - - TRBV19 CASSIREVAANEQFF TGTGCCAGTAGTATAAGAGAGGTAGCCGCCAATGAGCAGTTCTTC
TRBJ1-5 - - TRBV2 CASGGDSSNQPQHF TGTGCCAGCGGGGGTGATAGTAGCAATCAGCCCCAGCATTTT
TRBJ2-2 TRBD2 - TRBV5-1 CASSLLAGAGELFF TGCGCCAGCAGCTTGCTAGCGGGAGCCGGGGAGCTGTTTTTT
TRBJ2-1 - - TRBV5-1 CASRPGPLSSYNEQFF TGCGCCAGCAGACCGGGCCCCTTAAGCTCCTACAATGAGCAGTTCTTC
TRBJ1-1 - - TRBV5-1 CASSFGPEAFF TGCGCCAGCAGCTTCGGGCCTGAAGCTTTCTTT
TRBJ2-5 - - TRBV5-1 CASSPRTYQETQYF TGCGCCAGCAGCCCCCGGACCTACCAAGAGACCCAGTACTTC
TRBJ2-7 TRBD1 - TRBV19 CASSIQVDRVGPEQYF TGTGCCAGTAGTATCCAAGTTGACAGGGTCGGACCTGAGCAGTACTTC
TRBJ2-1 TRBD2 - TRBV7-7 CASSDPTSGIGEQFF TGTGCCAGCAGCGACCCCACTAGCGGGATCGGTGAGCAGTTCTTC
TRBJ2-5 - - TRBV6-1 CASSESPGQETQYF TGTGCCAGCAGTGAATCCCCAGGCCAAGAGACCCAGTACTTC
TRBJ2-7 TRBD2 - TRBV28 CASSFGLAGTYEQYF TGTGCCAGCAGTTTTGGACTAGCGGGAACCTACGAGCAGTACTTC
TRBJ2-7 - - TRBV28 CASSFRSYEQYF TGTGCCAGCAGCTTTCGCTCCTACGAGCAGTACTTC
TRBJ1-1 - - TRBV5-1 CASSVGRVPTSLNTEAFF TGCGCCAGCAGCGTAGGCAGGGTGCCAACTTCATTGAACACTGAAGCTTTCTTT
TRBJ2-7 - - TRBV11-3 CASSETAHTSYEQYF TGTGCCAGCAGCGAGACAGCTCATACCTCCTACGAGCAGTACTTC
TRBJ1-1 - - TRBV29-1 CSPRDGNTEAFF TGCAGCCCTCGGGACGGAAACACTGAAGCTTTCTTT
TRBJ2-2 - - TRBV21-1 CASSRIRVPNTGELFF TGTGCCAGCAGCAGAATCAGAGTACCGAACACCGGGGAGCTGTTTTTT
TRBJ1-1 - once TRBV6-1 CASSSQPENTEAFF TGTGCCAGCAGTTCCCAGCCAGAGAACACTGAAGCTTTCTTT
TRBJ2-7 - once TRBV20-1 CSARRGGEQYF TGCAGTGCTAGACGTGGGGGCGAGCAGTACTTC
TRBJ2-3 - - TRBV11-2 CASSLGLARSSSTDTQYF TGTGCCAGCAGCTTGGGTCTAGCGCGTTCCTCTAGCACAGATACGCAGTATTTT
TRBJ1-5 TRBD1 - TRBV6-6 CASSWDREVQPQHF TGTGCCAGCAGCTGGGACAGGGAGGTTCAGCCCCAGCATTTT
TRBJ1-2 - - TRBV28 CASSIPRDAGRDGYTF TGTGCCAGCAGTATCCCCAGGGACGCCGGGAGGGATGGCTACACCTTC
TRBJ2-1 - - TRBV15 CATSRDEAREQFF TGTGCCACCAGCAGAGATGAGGCTAGGGAGCAGTTCTTC
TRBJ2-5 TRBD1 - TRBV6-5 CASSRMQGARETQYF TGTGCCAGCAGTAGGATGCAGGGGGCGCGAGAGACCCAGTACTTC
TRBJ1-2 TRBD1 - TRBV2 CASSRTGGYYGYTF TGTGCCAGCAGCAGGACAGGGGGCTATTATGGCTACACCTTC
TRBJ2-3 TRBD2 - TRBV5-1 CASSRGGSLPSTDTQYF TGCGCCAGCAGCCGGGGGGGCTCCCTGCCGAGCACAGATACGCAGTATTTT
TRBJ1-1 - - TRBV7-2 CASSFTRGTNTEAFF TGTGCCAGCAGCTTCACACGGGGAACTAACACTGAAGCTTTCTTT
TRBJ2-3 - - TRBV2 CASSEAGLSGSTDTQYF TGTGCCAGCAGTGAAGCGGGTCTCAGCGGGAGCACAGATACGCAGTATTTT
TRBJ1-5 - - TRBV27 CASSSRGHSNQPQHF TGTGCCAGCAGTTCCAGGGGACATAGCAATCAGCCCCAGCATTTT
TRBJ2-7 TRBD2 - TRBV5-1 CASSFGSSGTYEQYF TGCGCCAGCAGCTTTGGTTCTAGCGGTACCTACGAGCAGTACTTC
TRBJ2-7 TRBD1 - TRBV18 CASSPPGTATHEQYF TGTGCCAGCTCACCCCCCGGGACAGCGACCCACGAGCAGTACTTC
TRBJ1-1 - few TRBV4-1 CASSPDRPNTEAFF TGCGCCAGCAGCCCAGACAGGCCCAACACTGAAGCTTTCTTT
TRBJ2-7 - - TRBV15 CATSRDLSWEDEQYF TGTGCCACCAGCAGAGATTTGTCTTGGGAGGACGAGCAGTACTTC
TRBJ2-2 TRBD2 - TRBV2 CASRGLAANTGELFF TGTGCCAGCAGGGGACTAGCGGCAAACACCGGGGAGCTGTTTTTT
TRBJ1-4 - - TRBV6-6 CASSYVATNEKLFF TGTGCCAGCAGTTACGTGGCCACTAATGAAAAACTGTTTTTT
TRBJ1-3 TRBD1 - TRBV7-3 CASSLTGTGRGNTIYF TGTGCCAGCAGCTTAACGGGGACAGGGCGCGGAAACACCATATATTTT
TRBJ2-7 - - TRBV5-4 CASSTRDPPYEQYF TGTGCCAGCAGCACCCGAGACCCACCCTACGAGCAGTACTTC
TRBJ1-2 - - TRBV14 CASSQDRGPWGGYTF TGTGCCAGCAGCCAAGATCGGGGGCCCTGGGGTGGCTACACCTTC
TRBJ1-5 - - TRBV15 CATSRDRTGSSARPQHF TGTGCCACCAGCAGAGATCGAACAGGCAGCTCAGCAAGGCCCCAGCATTTT
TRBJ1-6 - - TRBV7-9 CASSLLQEPLHF TGTGCCAGCAGCTTGCTTCAGGAACCCCTCCACTTT
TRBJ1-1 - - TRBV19 CASTPSHPGPVAFF TGTGCCAGTACCCCGTCCCACCCCGGACCCGTGGCTTTCTTT
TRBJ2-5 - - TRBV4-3 CASSPGPTAGTQYF TGCGCCAGCAGCCCTGGTCCCACCGCCGGGACCCAGTACTTC
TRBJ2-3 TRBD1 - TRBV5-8 CASSLGQGVADTQYF TGTGCCAGCAGCCTCGGACAGGGGGTCGCAGATACGCAGTATTTT
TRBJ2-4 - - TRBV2 CASSEAWTRGKNIQYF TGTGCCAGCAGTGAGGCCTGGACGCGGGGCAAAAACATTCAGTACTTC
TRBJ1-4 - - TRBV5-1 CASSPAGQGTEKLFF TGCGCCAGCAGCCCGGCGGGGCAGGGAACTGAAAAACTGTTTTTT
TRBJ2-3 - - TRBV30 CAWISASPDTQYF TGTGCCTGGATCTCTGCAAGCCCAGATACGCAGTATTTT
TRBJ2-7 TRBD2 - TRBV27 CASRPRRGLAGYEQYF TGTGCCAGCAGACCCCGCCGGGGACTAGCGGGCTACGAGCAGTACTTC
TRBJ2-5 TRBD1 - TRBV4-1 CASSRKGTGDLHEETQYF TGCGCCAGCAGCCGCAAAGGGACAGGGGATCTTCACGAAGAGACCCAGTACTTC
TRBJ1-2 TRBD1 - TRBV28 CASNPGQGGGYTF TGTGCCAGCAATCCGGGACAGGGCGGGGGCTACACCTTC